Presented here are 26 T cell receptor beta chains from one specimen sequenced in a study of cytomegalovirus exposure and HLA in healthy donors (dated by TCRdb to 2016 to 2017). Libraries came from the immunoSEQ multiplex PCR assay. For the multiplex PCR, a mixture combining 60 forward primers for TCR Vbeta segments and 13 reverse primers for TCR Jbeta segments was used. Sourced from immuneACCESS, this table was stored by TCRdb with only in-frame sequences that have V and J called. A share of the clones is absent; for the studies checked, an unresolved V gene accounts for under half, and the remainder has no known explanation. The sample records more than 140,000 clones, about three fifths of which are singletons. Jointly, the top ten make up under 3% of the sample. The sample was PBMCs. The source is a woman aged 25 to 45 in good health and CMV-seropositive.

V gene TRBV4-1 combines with J gene TRBJ2-2, with D tentatively TRBD1 (6 bases). The CDR3 has 17 amino acids. Germline assignment: CDR1 MGHRA and CDR2 YSYEKL. V was pared by 2 bases and J by 2 bases, with 15 bases between. CDR3 sequence: CASSQSPRTANTGELFF. The CDR3 DNA is TGCGCCAGCAGCCAATCTCCGAGGACAGCTAACACCGGGGAGCTGTTTTTT.

This clone has just a few counts. This chain links TRBV5-4 with TRBJ1-1, with 9 bases lining up with TRBD1. The CDR3 has 14 amino acids. CDR1 is SGHNT and CDR2 is YYREEE in the germline V gene (reference sequence). V lost 4 bases and J lost 5; bases outside the gene matches: 6. CDR3 residues: CASSKGQGATEAFF. The CDR3 DNA is TGTGCCAGCAGCAAGGGACAGGGTGCGACTGAAGCTTTCTTT.

The J gene is TRBJ2-7, the V gene TRBV10-3, with D possibly TRBD2 on 6 matching bases. Germline lookup yields CDR1 ENHRY and CDR2 SYGVKD. The CDR3 has 15 amino acids. V gave up 4 bases and J gave up 2 bases, with 15 bases separating them. Here the CDR3 DNA reads TGTGCCATCAGTGGGAGGGCCCTCCTACCCTACGAGCAGTACTTC. As protein: CAISGRALLPYEQYF.

J is TRBJ2-7 and V is TRBV19; D is uncertain. The germline V gene has CDR1 LNHDA and CDR2 SQIVND (reference sequence). This CDR3 has 13 amino acids. Trimming took off 5 bases at V and 2 bases at J, with 10 bases between the two ends. The CDR3 region is CASSGQVTYEQYF. The CDR3 DNA sequence: TGTGCCAGTAGTGGGCAGGTGACCTACGAGCAGTACTTC.

The CDR3 region has the DNA TGTGCCAGCAGCGTAGGGTCTGGGAGCCATGAAAAACTGTTTTTT. Translating it yields CASSVGSGSHEKLFF. The V gene is TRBV9, the J gene TRBJ1-4, with D hard to call. Trimming shortened V by 0 bases and J by 6 bases, and 12 bases separated the two germline ends. The CDR3 is 15 residues long. Per the germline V gene, CDR1 is SGDLS and CDR2 is YYNGEE. Using reference TRBV9 and TRBJ1-4 for the parts outside the CDR3, the full variable domain is DSGVTQTPKHLITATGQRVTLRCSPRSGDLSVYWYQQSLDQGLQFLIQYYNGEERAKGNILERFSAQQFPDLHSELNLSSLELGDSALYFCASSVGSGSHEKLFFGSGTQLSVL.

This clone has only one observation. V gene TRBV18 combines with J gene TRBJ2-2; TRBD2 agrees at 10 bases. This CDR3 has 16 amino acids. Germline-derived CDR1 and CDR2 are KGHSH and LQKENI. The junction had 7 bases not matched to a gene; V was cut back by 4 bases and J by 5 bases. CDR3 in DNA: TGTGCCAGCTCACTCCTCCTAGCGGGGGTTACCGGGGAGCTGTTTTTT. This codes for CASSLLLAGVTGELFF.

The CDR3 DNA is TGTGCCAGCAGCTTCTCCCGGGACAGGGAAACGAACACCGGGGAGCTGTTTTTT. It codes for CASSFSRDRETNTGELFF. The V call is TRBV7-6, the J call TRBJ2-2; 9 bases agree with TRBD1. V was pared by 3 bases and J by 0 bases, with 8 bases of the junction left unmatched. This CDR3 has 18 residues. Per the germline V gene, CDR1 is SGHVS and CDR2 is FNYEAQ.

DNA for the CDR3: TGTGCCACCGGCCAGCCCGGGGGTGCAACTAATGAAAAACTGTTTTTT. Translation: CATGQPGGATNEKLFF. The chain recombines TRBV27 with TRBJ1-4; a weak D match, TRBD1 (5 bases). The CDR3 has 16 amino acids. The V gene lost 10 bases and the J gene lost 0 bases, with 18 bases spanning the gap. Germline V gives CDR1 MNHEY, CDR2 SMNVEV (reference sequence).

The rearrangement joins TRBV7-6 to TRBJ1-2, with a tentative D call TRBD1 (5 bases). Trimming took 4 bases from V and 0 from J, leaving 15 bases between them. The CDR3 has 16 amino acids. The V gene's germline CDR1 is SGHVS and CDR2 FNYEAQ. The CDR3 bases are TGTGCCAGCAGCTCCTGCGGGACTCCCGCTAACTATGGCTACACCTTC. Translating it yields CASSSCGTPANYGYTF.

The J gene is TRBJ1-5, the V gene TRBV28; a weak D match, TRBD1 (5 bases). Looked up from germline, CDR1 is MDHEN and CDR2 is SYDVKM. The CDR3 runs to 11 residues. With 6 bases removed from V and 7 bases from J, the gap between germline ends came to 7 bases. The CDR3 nucleotides read TGTGCCAGCAGAGGGGAACAGCCCCAGCATTTT. It specifies CASRGEQPQHF.

V usage is TRBV6-5 and J usage is TRBJ2-7; 11 nucleotides line up with TRBD1. The CDR3 loop spans 14 amino acids. The V gene end was trimmed by 6 bases and the J gene end by 3 bases; junction bases not matched to a gene: 4. Per germline, CDR1 MNHEY and CDR2 SVGAGI. The CDR3, as DNA: TGTGCCAGCAGAACCGGGACAGGGGGCTACGAGCAGTACTTC. Translating gives CASRTGTGGYEQYF.

This clone was seen a few times. The V and J genes are TRBV4-1 and TRBJ2-5, with 7 bases fitting TRBD2. The CDR3 contains 14 residues. Germline assignment: CDR1 MGHRA and CDR2 YSYEKL. After removal of 2 bases from V and 11 bases from J, the junction contained 11 bases not matched to a gene. CDR3 protein: CASSQLTEGREQYF. The CDR3, as DNA: TGCGCCAGCAGCCAACTGACGGAGGGGCGGGAGCAGTACTTC.

The chain uses TRBV10-3 and TRBJ1-5; the match to TRBD1 covers 9 bases. The J segment lost 5 bases and the V segment lost 5 bases, leaving 4 bases of the junction unmatched. CDR1 and CDR2 (germline): ENHRY, SYGVKD. CDR3 size: 14 residues. CDR3 loop: CAISKDRGDQPQHF. The CDR3 DNA follows: TGTGCCATCAGTAAGGACAGGGGAGATCAGCCCCAGCATTTT.

About this clone itself: Its ends do not fully match the called genes, so a read error is possible. The rearrangement uses TRBV13 and TRBJ1-6; tentatively, D is TRBD1 (6 bases). Germline CDR1 PRHDT, CDR2 FYEKMQ (reference sequence). This CDR3 has 17 residues. This chain's CDR3 is CASSYSTGSSDNSPLHF. The CDR3 DNA sequence: TGTGCCAGCAGCTACTCAACAGGGTCCTCCGATAATTCACCCCTCCACTTT.

This clone was seen more than once but under ten times. This chain links TRBV10-3 with TRBJ2-7, with TRBD2 matching 8 bases. V shed 4 bases, J shed 0 bases, and the junction held 5 bases outside the gene matches. Germline CDR1 is ENHRY and CDR2 is SYGVKD. This CDR3 spans 15 amino acids. DNA of the CDR3: TGTGCCATCAGTGGTACTAGCGGAGTCTCCTACGAGCAGTACTTC. This codes for CAISGTSGVSYEQYF.

V and J are TRBV5-1 and TRBJ2-3; the D is unclear. Germline CDR1 is SGHRS and CDR2 is YFSETQ. The CDR3 runs to 15 residues. V shed 4 bases and J shed 0 bases, with 12 bases lying between them. The CDR3, as DNA: TGCGCCAGCAGCGGAGCGTCCCTTAGCACAGATACGCAGTATTTT. It is translated as CASSGASLSTDTQYF.

This rearrangement joins TRBV5-1 to TRBJ2-7; tentative D call: TRBD1 (5 bases). The germline CDR1 and CDR2 sequences are SGHRS and YFSETQ. V dropped 2 bases and J dropped 4 bases, with 10 bases sitting between them. The length of the CDR3 is 13 residues. This CDR3 reads CASSFLREYEQYF. CDR3 sequence (DNA): TGCGCCAGCAGCTTTCTCAGGGAATACGAGCAGTACTTC. The full variable domain, in which reference TRBV5-1 and TRBJ2-7 provide the parts outside the CDR3, is KAGVTQTPRYLIKTRGQQVTLSCSPISGHRSVSWYQQTPGQGLQFLFEYFSETQRNKGNFPGRFSGRQFSNSRSEMNVSTLELGDSALYLCASSFLREYEQYFGPGTRLTVT.

This clone was seen a few times. The rearrangement uses TRBV4-2 and TRBJ2-3, with no clear D. The CDR3 runs 16 residues. Looked up from germline, CDR1 is LGHNA and CDR2 is YNFKEQ. Trimming took off 0 bases at V and 5 bases at J, with 15 bases between the two ends. CDR3 DNA: TGTGCCAGCAGCCAAGATCGGATCGGAGCAATAGATACGCAGTATTTT. Its translation is CASSQDRIGAIDTQYF.

This chain joins TRBV4-1 and TRBJ1-1, with D possibly TRBD1 on 6 matching bases. The CDR3 runs 12 residues. The germline V gene has CDR1 MGHRA and CDR2 YSYEKL. The germline V and J ends were trimmed by 6 bases and 8 bases, with 13 bases remaining between them. CDR3 in amino acids: CASRGQRREAFF. CDR3 bases: TGCGCCAGCAGAGGACAGAGAAGAGAAGCTTTCTTT.

This sequence joins TRBV6-5 and TRBJ1-2; 10 bases align to TRBD1. The germline CDR1 and CDR2 sequences are MNHEY and SVGAGI. The junction had 6 bases not matched to a gene; V was cut back by 6 bases and J by 8 bases. The CDR3 loop spans 13 amino acids. The CDR3 spells CASSIDRGQGYTF. The CDR3 DNA is TGTGCCAGCAGCATCGACAGGGGGCAGGGCTACACCTTC.

This sequence joins TRBV5-1 and TRBJ1-4; tentative D call: TRBD1 (6 bases). The germline V and J ends were trimmed by 7 bases and 7 bases, with 17 bases remaining between them. The CDR3 sequence is 14 residues long. Looked up from germline, CDR1 is SGHRS and CDR2 is YFSETQ. The CDR3 DNA follows: TGCGCCAGCGGCCCGGGGGGGGCGGGTGAAAAACTGTTTTTT. Its translation is CASGPGGAGEKLFF.

This clone was detected only a few times. The chain recombines TRBV13 with TRBJ2-1, with D maybe TRBD2 (5 bases). This CDR3 spans 14 amino acids. V shed 1 base and J shed 4 bases, with 8 bases lying between them. Per the germline V gene, CDR1 is PRHDT and CDR2 is FYEKMQ (reference sequence). The CDR3 coding sequence is TGTGCCAGCAGCTTAGCGGAGGCATACAATGAGCAGTTCTTC. It yields the protein CASSLAEAYNEQFF.

The chain carries TRBV6-5 and TRBJ2-1; D might be TRBD1 (5 bases). The V gene's germline CDR1 is MNHEY and CDR2 SVGAGI. CDR3 length equals 14 residues. V was pared by 6 bases and J by 2 bases, with 11 bases between. The CDR3 spells CASSTQGPYNEQFF. CDR3 in DNA: TGTGCCAGCAGCACGCAGGGTCCCTACAATGAGCAGTTCTTC.

This clone has more than one count but fewer than ten. The chain links TRBV5-6 to TRBJ1-2; D may be TRBD1 (6 bases). The germline V gene encodes CDR1 SGHDT and CDR2 YYEEEE. The germline V and J ends were trimmed by 2 bases and 5 bases, with 16 bases remaining between them. The CDR3 totals 15 residues. The chain's CDR3 is CASSFETGIRYGYTF. The CDR3 DNA sequence: TGTGCCAGCAGCTTCGAAACAGGGATTAGGTATGGCTACACCTTC.

The genes are TRBV9 and TRBJ2-3; the D gene is possibly TRBD2 (6 bases). V shed 1 base and J shed 5 bases, with 14 bases lying between them. The CDR3 length is 15 residues. The V gene's germline CDR1 is SGDLS and CDR2 YYNGEE. This CDR3 reads CASSVFLAGLDTQYF. The CDR3 coding sequence is TGTGCCAGCAGCGTATTCCTCGCGGGGTTAGATACGCAGTATTTT.

The CDR3 sequence is CASSPSGTANTEAFF. The DNA of the CDR3 is TGTGCCAGCAGCCCTTCCGGGACAGCCAACACTGAAGCTTTCTTT. The V and J genes are TRBV28 and TRBJ1-1, with 7 bases that match TRBD1. The CDR3 covers 15 residues. The J segment lost 2 bases and the V segment lost 6 bases, leaving 9 bases of the junction unmatched. Per the germline V gene, CDR1 is MDHEN and CDR2 is SYDVKM.